This TCR beta chain was captured by sequencing in a study of CD8+ T cells in alopecia areata (dated by TCRdb to the late 2010s). About the investigation overall: The treated patients, all with moderate-to-severe alopecia areata, were enrolled in an open-label pilot trial of oral tofacitinib given at 5 to 10 mg twice daily. Human TCRbeta sequencing covered scalp tissue and sorted CD4+ and CD8+ peripheral blood T cells from patchy and totalis/universalis alopecia areata patients and healthy controls. Biopsies were taken from tofacitinib-treated patients at baseline and at 4 and 24 weeks of treatment, and a later scalp biopsy was taken in several of the tofacitinib-treated patients. Disease severity in treated patients was measured with the SALT score, which quantifies the percentage of affected scalp surface area. TCRbeta CDR3 regions were amplified by immunoSEQ multiplex PCR using 35 Vbeta forward and 13 Jbeta reverse primers. RNA came from the PAXgene miRNA kit for fixed scalp, the miRNeasy kit for PBMCs, and the RNeasy kit for mouse skin. Patients stayed on tofacitinib for 6 to 18 months and then had 6 months of follow-up off drug so that delayed response and recurrence could be assessed. In both human patients and the C3H/HeJ mouse model, the study applied high-throughput TCRbeta sequencing to look at T cell clonal expansion in alopecia areata. Scalp clonality was compared across normal scalp (n=4), patchy alopecia areata scalp (n=8), and alopecia totalis/universalis scalp (n=8). The paper as a whole reports these results and caveats: Many expanded lesional clones persisted in scalp and blood during tofacitinib treatment, which may partly explain relapse after stopping treatment. With tofacitinib, both scalp clonality and the number of expanded CD8+ clones among the top 100 scalp clones went down significantly. Shared TCR sequences between patients were less evident than in mice, which may be partly attributable to HLA diversity in the patient population. Because the treated cohort was small and had only one nonresponder, larger studies are needed to examine links between baseline CD8+ expansion and response. Compared with normal scalp, lesional scalp, particularly in alopecia totalis/universalis, had higher clonality and more expanded CD8+ clones, which suggests antigenic drive. Resident alphabeta T cells in normal human skin are also sequenced, complicating scalp TCR repertoire analysis, unlike mouse skin dominated by gammadelta T cells.

The method was the immunoSEQ multiplex PCR assay. To provide template for TCR sequencing, every sample had RNA extracted and reverse transcribed into cDNA. SuperScript III was used for first-strand cDNA synthesis, primed with a 2:1 mix of oligo-dT and random hexamers. A synthetic immune receptor repertoire was used to assess amplification bias, and residual bias was removed computationally. For the original study's pipeline: Raw reads were preprocessed for error removal, and CDR3 was defined according to IMGT conventions as running from the conserved cysteine to phenylalanine. Clonality was calculated as 1 minus Shannon entropy normalized by log2 of the number of productive unique TCRs. CD4 or CD8 identity of scalp clones was inferred by cross-referencing scalp TCRbeta sequences with sorted blood CD4 and CD8 repertoires. TCRdb carries this immuneACCESS record with in-frame sequences only. Its versions omit some clonotypes, under half of them owing to an unresolved V gene in the studies checked, with the rest unexplained. V, J and clone size derive from that table, while D and trimming were established from the DNA sequence. The sample has 200,000 or so clones on record, more than 45% of them singletons. The biggest ten clones account for 5.5% of the sample.

About this clone itself: The clone's antigen remains unknown. Base-call qualities are not available, and no considerably larger clone is one nucleotide away.

The CDR3 sequence holds 13 residues, the cysteine and phenylalanine included. CDR3 DNA only is kept here, 39 bases in frame from base 1. The germline V gene gives CDR1 as WSHSY and CDR2 as SAAADI. The germline V and J ends show losses of 5 bases and 8 bases respectively, and no gene match explains 7 bases of the junction. The sample's time point, from its label and the paper: 24 weeks on oral tofacitinib. This specimen's treatment or condition label, interpreted: oral pan-JAK inhibitor, 5-10 mg twice daily. Lesional scalp punch biopsies and peripheral blood were obtained from alopecia areata patients. After PBMCs were isolated by density centrifugation and stained for CD3, CD4 and CD8, a FACSAria was used to sort CD4+ and CD8+ T cells.

Sequences were derived from CD4+ T cells sorted from blood, sampled at week 24, from a patient treated with tofacitinib. The TCR comes from a human donor with alopecia areata. The chain is encoded by TRBV10-2 joined to TRBJ1-2; 8 bases in the middle match TRBD1. The CDR3 is CASSRSRGQGYTF. The bases are TGCGCCAGCAGTCGCAGCAGGGGGCAGGGCTACACCTTC.